The 10 T cell receptor beta chains reported below all come from one sample, sequenced in a study of blood T cell repertoires in COVID-19. Clones were sequenced by immunoSEQ multiplex PCR, and TCRdb holds only the in-frame ones, with some missing. In the table there are a few hundred thousand clones, roughly 90% of which are singletons. Sequencing input: PBMCs or T cells enriched from blood (not recorded which). The receptors here all came from a woman between 25 and 40 years old who had recovered from COVID-19.

The chain carries TRBV28 and TRBJ2-5, with 7 nucleotides matching TRBD1. Germline CDR1 reads MDHEN; CDR2 reads SYDVKM. Germline trimming cut 6 bases from V and 4 bases from J; bases unmatched to any gene: 5. This CDR3 region has 13 residues. The CDR3 protein is CASSNRGRETQYF. The CDR3, as DNA: TGTGCCAGCAGCAACAGGGGCCGAGAGACCCAGTACTTC.

The rearrangement joins TRBV30 to TRBJ1-1; 8 bases are shared with TRBD1. With 5 bases clipped from V and 4 bases from J, the junction kept 6 bases outside the gene matches. The CDR3 extends over 13 amino acids. From germline, CDR1 is GTSNPN and CDR2 SVGIG (reference sequence). CDR3 residues: CAWSGQGFTEAFF. The CDR3 DNA reads TGTGCCTGGTCTGGACAGGGATTCACTGAAGCTTTCTTT. Full variable domain (missing parts from reference TRBV30 and TRBJ1-1): SQTIHQWPATLVQPVGSPLSLECTVEGTSNPNLYWYRQAAGRGLQLLFYSVGIGQISSEVPQNLSASRPQDRQFILSSKKLLLSDSGFYLCAWSGQGFTEAFFGQGTRLTVV.

The rearrangement uses TRBV5-4 and TRBJ1-2; maybe TRBD1 (5 bases). Germline assignment: CDR1 SGHNT and CDR2 YYREEE (reference sequence). The CDR3 covers 14 residues. The V end was cut by 3 bases, the J end by 2 bases, with 11 bases between. The DNA for the CDR3 is TGTGCCAGCAGCTGGGACTCCAGGAACTATGGCTACACCTTC. Its protein is CASSWDSRNYGYTF.

The chain employs TRBV29-1 and TRBJ2-3; D remains ambiguous. Germline lookup yields CDR1 SQVTM and CDR2 ANQGSEA. The CDR3 totals 15 residues. V shed 2 bases and J shed 2 bases, with 14 bases lying between them. CDR3 sequence reads: CSVEYFEKFTDTQYF. In DNA form, the CDR3 reads TGCAGCGTTGAATATTTCGAGAAATTCACAGATACGCAGTATTTT.

This clone was picked up a small number of times. The chain carries TRBV10-3 and TRBJ1-1; weak D call: TRBD1 (5 bases). Germline V gene data show CDR1 as ENHRY and CDR2 as SYGVKD. Trimming removed 5 bases from V and 0 bases from J, with 13 bases in between. The CDR3 loop spans 15 amino acids. The CDR3 DNA reads TGTGCCATCAGTCTGGCAGGGAAAATGAACACTGAAGCTTTCTTT. Translating it yields CAISLAGKMNTEAFF.

The chain employs TRBV29-1 and TRBJ2-7, with 7 bases identical to TRBD1. The CDR3 is made up of 13 amino acids. Per the germline V gene, CDR1 is SQVTM and CDR2 is ANQGSEA. J gave up 9 bases and V 6 bases, and 14 bases lay outside the gene matches. The DNA for the CDR3 is TGCAGCGTCGCAACTCAGACAGGGAACGGGCAGTACTTC. It yields the protein CSVATQTGNGQYF.

The chain has TRBV11-2 and TRBJ2-7; unclear D gene. This CDR3 has 14 amino acids. Trimming shortened V by 3 bases and J by 0 bases, and 9 bases separated the two germline ends. The germline CDR1 and CDR2 sequences are SGHAT and FQNNGV. The CDR3 reads CASSFLGTSYEQYF. As DNA, the CDR3 is TGTGCCAGCAGCTTCCTAGGCACCTCCTACGAGCAGTACTTC.

The chain recombines TRBV7-2 with TRBJ1-1, with D uncertain. The germline V gene encodes CDR1 SGHTA and CDR2 FQGNSA. Trimming left V 1 base short and J 1 base short, with 7 bases between. The CDR3 covers 14 residues. The CDR3 sequence is CASSLGSTNTEAFF. CDR3 nucleotide sequence: TGTGCCAGCAGCTTAGGTAGCACGAACACTGAAGCTTTCTTT.

This clone was recorded only once. Other DNA sequences in this specimen translate into the identical CDR3. The genes are TRBV20-1 and TRBJ2-3, with a tentative D call TRBD1 (5 bases). V shed 6 bases and J shed 6 bases, with 10 bases lying between them. Germline V gene lookup returns CDR1 DFQATT and CDR2 SNEGSKA (reference sequence). This CDR3 spans 11 amino acids. The CDR3: CSARTGDTQYF. As DNA, the CDR3 is TGCAGTGCGCGAACAGGTGATACGCAGTATTTT.

The chain links TRBV9 to TRBJ2-1, with D perhaps matching TRBD2 (5 bases). V shed 9 bases and J shed 6 bases, with 10 bases lying between them. The CDR3 has 11 amino acids. Germline V lookup: CDR1 SGDLS, CDR2 YYNGEE. CDR3 loop: CATGRANEQFF. The DNA of the CDR3 is TGTGCCACCGGGCGGGCCAATGAGCAGTTCTTC.